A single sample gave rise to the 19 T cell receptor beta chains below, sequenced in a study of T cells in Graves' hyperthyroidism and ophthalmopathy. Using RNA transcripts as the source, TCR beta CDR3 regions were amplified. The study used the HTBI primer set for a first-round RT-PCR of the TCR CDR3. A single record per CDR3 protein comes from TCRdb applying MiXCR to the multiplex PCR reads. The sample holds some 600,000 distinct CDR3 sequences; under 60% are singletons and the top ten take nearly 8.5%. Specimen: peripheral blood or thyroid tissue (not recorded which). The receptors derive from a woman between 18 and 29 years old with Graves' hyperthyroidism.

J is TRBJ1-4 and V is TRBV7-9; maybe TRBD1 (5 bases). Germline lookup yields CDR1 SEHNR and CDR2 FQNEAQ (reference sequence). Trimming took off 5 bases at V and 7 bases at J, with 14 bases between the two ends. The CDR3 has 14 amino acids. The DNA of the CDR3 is TGTGCCAGCAGCGCCGCCGGGACCTCTGAAAAACTGTTTTTT. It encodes CASSAAGTSEKLFF.

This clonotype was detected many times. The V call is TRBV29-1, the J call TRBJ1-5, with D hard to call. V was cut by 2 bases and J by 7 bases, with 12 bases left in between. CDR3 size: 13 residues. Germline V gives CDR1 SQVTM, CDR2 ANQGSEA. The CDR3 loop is CSVEPHPGQPQHF. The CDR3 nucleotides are TGCAGCGTTGAACCCCACCCCGGGCAGCCCCAGCATTTT. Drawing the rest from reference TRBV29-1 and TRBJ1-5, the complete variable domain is SAVISQKPSRDICQRGTSLTIQCQVDSQVTMMFWYRQQPGQSLTLIATANQGSEATYESGFVIDKFPISRPNLTFSTLTVSNMSPEDSSIYLCSVEPHPGQPQHFGDGTRLSIL.

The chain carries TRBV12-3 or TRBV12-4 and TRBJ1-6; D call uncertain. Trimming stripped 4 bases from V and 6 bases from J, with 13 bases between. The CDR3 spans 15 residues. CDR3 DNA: TGTGCCAGCAGTTACTCGGGGAACCCTAATTCACCCCTCCACTTT. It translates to CASSYSGNPNSPLHF.

CDR3 bases: TGTGCCAGCAGTGGGGACCTAGTCCGCTACGAGCAGTACTTC. Translation gives CASSGDLVRYEQYF. The chain uses TRBV6-6 and TRBJ2-7; D is perhaps TRBD1 or TRBD2 (5 bases each). V lost 5 bases to trimming and J lost 3 bases, with 14 bases between them. In germline, CDR1 is MNHNY, CDR2 SVGAGI (reference sequence). The CDR3 extends over 14 amino acids.

The CDR3 DNA sequence: TGTGCCAGCAGCTTAGAGGGAGGGGGGCGAGAGACCCAGTACTTC. This gives the protein CASSLEGGGRETQYF. V is TRBV7-9 and J is TRBJ2-5; tentative D call: TRBD2 (7 bases). Trimming stripped 1 base from V and 4 bases from J, with 13 bases between. Germline CDR1 reads SEHNR; CDR2 reads FQNEAQ (reference sequence). The CDR3 is 15 amino acids.

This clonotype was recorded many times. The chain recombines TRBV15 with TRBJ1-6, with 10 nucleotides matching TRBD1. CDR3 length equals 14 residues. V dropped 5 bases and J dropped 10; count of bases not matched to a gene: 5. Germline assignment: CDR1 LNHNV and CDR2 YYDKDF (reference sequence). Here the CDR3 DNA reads TGTGCCACCAGCGGGGACAGGGGTCGGTCACCCCTCCACTTT. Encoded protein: CATSGDRGRSPLHF. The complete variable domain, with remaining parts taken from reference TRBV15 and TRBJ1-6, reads DAMVIQNPRYQVTQFGKPVTLSCSQTLNHNVMYWYQQKSSQAPKLLFHYYDKDFNNEADTPDNFQSRRPNTSFCFLDIRSPGLGDTAMYLCATSGDRGRSPLHFGNGTRLTVT.

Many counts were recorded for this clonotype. The CDR3 DNA reads TGTGCCACCAGCAGAGAACCCGGGACAGGGGGGACTGAAGCTTTCTTT. It specifies CATSREPGTGGTEAFF. This chain connects TRBV15 to TRBJ1-1; 11 bases agree with TRBD1. This CDR3 has 16 amino acids. Trimming cost V 0 bases and J 5 bases; bases outside gene matches: 5. In germline, CDR1 is LNHNV, CDR2 YYDKDF (reference sequence).

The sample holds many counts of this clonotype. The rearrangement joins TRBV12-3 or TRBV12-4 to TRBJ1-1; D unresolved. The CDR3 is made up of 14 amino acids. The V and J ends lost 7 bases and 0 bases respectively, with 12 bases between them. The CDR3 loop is CASISVMMNTEAFF. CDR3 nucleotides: TGTGCCAGCATCTCAGTAATGATGAACACTGAAGCTTTCTTT.

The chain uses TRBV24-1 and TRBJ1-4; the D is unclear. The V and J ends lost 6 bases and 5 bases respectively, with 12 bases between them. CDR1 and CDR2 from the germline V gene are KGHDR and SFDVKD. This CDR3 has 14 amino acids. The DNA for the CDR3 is TGTGCCACCAGTCGCGGCGGAGTCAATGAAAAACTGTTTTTT. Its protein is CATSRGGVNEKLFF.

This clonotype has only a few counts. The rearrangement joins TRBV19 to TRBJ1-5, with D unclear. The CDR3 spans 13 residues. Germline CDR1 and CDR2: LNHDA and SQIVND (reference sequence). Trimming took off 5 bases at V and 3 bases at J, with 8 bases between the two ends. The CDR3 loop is CASSPQINQPQHF. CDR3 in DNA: TGTGCCAGTAGTCCCCAAATCAATCAGCCCCAGCATTTT.

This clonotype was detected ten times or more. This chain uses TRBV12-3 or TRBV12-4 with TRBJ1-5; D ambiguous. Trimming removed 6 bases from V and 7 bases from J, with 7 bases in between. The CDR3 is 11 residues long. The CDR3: CASSMAQPQHF. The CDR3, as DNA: TGTGCCAGCAGCATGGCCCAGCCCCAGCATTTT.

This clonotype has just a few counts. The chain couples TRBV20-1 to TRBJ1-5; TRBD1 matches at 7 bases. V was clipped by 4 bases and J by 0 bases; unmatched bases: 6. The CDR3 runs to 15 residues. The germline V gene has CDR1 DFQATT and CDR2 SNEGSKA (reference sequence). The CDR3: CSAKGTVYSNQPQHF. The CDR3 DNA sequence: TGCAGTGCTAAAGGGACAGTTTATAGCAATCAGCCCCAGCATTTT.

In DNA form, the CDR3 reads TGCAGTTTAAGGTCCACAGGGAATTATGGCTACACCTTC. Protein sequence: CSLRSTGNYGYTF. The chain joins TRBV29-1 to TRBJ1-2, with a tentative D call TRBD1 (6 bases). The CDR3 sequence is 13 residues long. Germline-derived CDR1 and CDR2 are SQVTM and ANQGSEA.

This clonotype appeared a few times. Written as DNA, the CDR3 is TGTGCCAGCAGCTTAGAGGCAGGGTCACCCCTCCACTTT. Protein sequence: CASSLEAGSPLHF. The gene calls are TRBV11-1 and TRBJ1-6, with D perhaps TRBD1 (5 bases). The CDR3 runs 13 residues. Looked up from germline, CDR1 is SGHAT and CDR2 is FQDESV (reference sequence). Deletions cut 1 base from V and 10 bases from J, with 8 bases between.

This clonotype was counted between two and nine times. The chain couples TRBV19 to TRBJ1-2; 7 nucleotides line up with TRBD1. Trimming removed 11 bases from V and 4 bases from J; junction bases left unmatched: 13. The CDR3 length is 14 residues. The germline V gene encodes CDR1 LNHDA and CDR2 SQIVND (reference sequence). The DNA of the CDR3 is TGTGCCCTGTCGCCGGGCAGGGGGGCCTATGGCTACACCTTC. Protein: CALSPGRGAYGYTF.

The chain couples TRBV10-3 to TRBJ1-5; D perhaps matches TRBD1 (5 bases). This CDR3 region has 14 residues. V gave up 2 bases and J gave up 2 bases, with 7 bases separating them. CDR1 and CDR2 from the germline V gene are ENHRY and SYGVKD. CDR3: CAISEGRGNQPQHF. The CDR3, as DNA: TGTGCCATCAGTGAGGGCAGGGGCAATCAGCCCCAGCATTTT.

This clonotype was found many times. The CDR3 DNA is TGTGCCAGCAGCCAAGATCTATGGGGAAGTGGCTACACCTTC. Amino acids: CASSQDLWGSGYTF. The genes are TRBV14 and TRBJ1-2; D remains ambiguous. CDR1 SGHDN and CDR2 FVKESK come from the germline V gene. CDR3 length: 14 amino acids. V lost 0 bases, J lost 7 bases, and 12 bases lay in between.

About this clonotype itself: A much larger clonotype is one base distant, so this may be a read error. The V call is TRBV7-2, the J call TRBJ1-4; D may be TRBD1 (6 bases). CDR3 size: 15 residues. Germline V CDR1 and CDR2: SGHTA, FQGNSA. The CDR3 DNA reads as TGTGCCAGCAGCTTCCCAGGGGTGACTAATGAAAGACTGTTTTTT. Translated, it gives CASSFPGVTNERLFF. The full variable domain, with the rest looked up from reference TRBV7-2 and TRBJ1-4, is GAGVSQSPSNKVTEKGKDVELRCDPISGHTALYWYRQSLGQGLEFLIYFQGNSAPDKSGLPSDRFSAERTGGSVSTLTIQRTQQEDSAVYLCASSFPGVTNERLFFGSGTQLSVL.

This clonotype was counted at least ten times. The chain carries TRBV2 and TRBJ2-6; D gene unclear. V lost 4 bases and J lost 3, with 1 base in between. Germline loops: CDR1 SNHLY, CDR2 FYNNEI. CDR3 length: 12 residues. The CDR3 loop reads CASSVGANVLTF. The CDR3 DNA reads TGTGCCAGCAGTGTTGGGGCCAACGTCCTGACTTTC. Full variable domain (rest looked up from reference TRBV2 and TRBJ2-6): EPEVTQTPSHQVTQMGQEVILRCVPISNHLYFYWYRQILGQKVEFLVSFYNNEISEKSEIFDDQFSVERPDGSNFTLKIRSTKLEDSAMYFCASSVGANVLTFGAGSRLTVL.